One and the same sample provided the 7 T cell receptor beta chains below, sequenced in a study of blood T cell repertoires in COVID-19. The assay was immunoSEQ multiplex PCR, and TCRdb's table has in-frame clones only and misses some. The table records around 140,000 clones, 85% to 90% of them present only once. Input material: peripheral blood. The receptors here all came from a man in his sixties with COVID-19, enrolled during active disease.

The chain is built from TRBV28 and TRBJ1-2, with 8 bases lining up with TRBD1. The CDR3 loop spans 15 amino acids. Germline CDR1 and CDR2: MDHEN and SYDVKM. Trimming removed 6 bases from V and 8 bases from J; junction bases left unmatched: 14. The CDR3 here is CASSPQGAGVGGYTF. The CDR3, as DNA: TGTGCCAGCAGCCCCCAGGGGGCGGGTGTGGGGGGCTACACCTTC.

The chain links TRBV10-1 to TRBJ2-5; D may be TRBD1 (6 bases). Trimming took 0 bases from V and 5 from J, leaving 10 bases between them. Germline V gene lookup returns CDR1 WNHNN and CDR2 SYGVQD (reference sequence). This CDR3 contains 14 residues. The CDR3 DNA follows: TGCGCCAGCAGTGAGTCAACAGGGCGGGAGACCCAGTACTTC. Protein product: CASSESTGRETQYF.

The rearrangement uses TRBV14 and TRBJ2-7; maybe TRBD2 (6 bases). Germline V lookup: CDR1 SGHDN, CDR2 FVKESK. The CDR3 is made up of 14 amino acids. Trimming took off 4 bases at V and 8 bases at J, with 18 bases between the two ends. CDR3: CASSLPGRGSQQYF. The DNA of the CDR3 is TGTGCCAGCAGCCTGCCCGGGCGGGGTTCCCAGCAGTACTTC.

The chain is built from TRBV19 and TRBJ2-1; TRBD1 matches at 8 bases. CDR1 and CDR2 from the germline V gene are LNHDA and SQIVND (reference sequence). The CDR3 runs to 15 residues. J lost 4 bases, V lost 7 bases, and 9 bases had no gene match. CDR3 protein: CASTTRTGTYNEQFF. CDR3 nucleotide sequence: TGTGCCAGTACCACGAGGACAGGGACATACAATGAGCAGTTCTTC.

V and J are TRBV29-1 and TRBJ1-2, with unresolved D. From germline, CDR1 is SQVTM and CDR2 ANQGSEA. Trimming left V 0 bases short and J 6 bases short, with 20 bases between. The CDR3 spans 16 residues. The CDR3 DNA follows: TGCAGCGTTGAAGATCGTAAAGAAGCGAGACCGGATGGCTACACCTTC. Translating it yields CSVEDRKEARPDGYTF.

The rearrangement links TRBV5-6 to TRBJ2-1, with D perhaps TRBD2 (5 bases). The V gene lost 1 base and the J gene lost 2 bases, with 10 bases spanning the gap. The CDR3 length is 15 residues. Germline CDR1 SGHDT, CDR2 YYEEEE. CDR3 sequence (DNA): TGTGCCAGCAGCTTGTTACTAGGTCCCTACAATGAGCAGTTCTTC. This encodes CASSLLLGPYNEQFF.

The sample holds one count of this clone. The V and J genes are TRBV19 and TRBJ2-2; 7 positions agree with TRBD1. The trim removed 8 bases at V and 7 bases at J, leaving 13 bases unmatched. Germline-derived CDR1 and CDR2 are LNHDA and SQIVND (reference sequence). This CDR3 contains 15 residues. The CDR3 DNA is TGTGCCAGTCGGCCTCGTGGCAGGGGGATCGGGGAGCTGTTTTTT. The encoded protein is CASRPRGRGIGELFF.